This is a list of T cell receptor beta chains from one sample in a study of CD8 T cells in ankylosing spondylitis. TCRdb ran MiXCR on the 5' RACE reads and lists one entry per CDR3 protein. This table holds nearly 25,000 distinct CDR3 sequences, roughly 17% found once. Specimen: blood. The receptor source for this set is a male donor with ankylosing spondylitis or in good health (not recorded which). CDR3s include the opening cysteine and the closing phenylalanine or tryptophan. The D gene is left open where the match is weak. Some rows have no size entry. The others give once, few or many, or a class for an expanded clone.

v_call: TRBV5-1
clone_size: few
d_call: .
j_call: TRBJ1-1
cdr3_nt: TGCGCCAGCAGCCTAACAGGATACACTGAAGCTTTCTTT
cdr3_aa: CASSLTGYTEAFF

v_call: TRBV5-1
clone_size: .
d_call: .
j_call: TRBJ1-1
cdr3_nt: TGCACCAGCAGCTTGGTGGACACTGAAGCTTTCTTT
cdr3_aa: CTSSLVDTEAFF

v_call: TRBV11-1
clone_size: .
d_call: .
j_call: TRBJ2-1
cdr3_nt: TGTGCCAGCAGCCAAAGGCCCCTTAGCTCCTACAATGAGCAGTTCTTC
cdr3_aa: CASSQRPLSSYNEQFF

v_call: TRBV7-9
clone_size: .
d_call: TRBD1
j_call: TRBJ2-1
cdr3_nt: TGTGCCAGCAGCTTTGGGACAGGGGACAATGAGCAGTTCTTC
cdr3_aa: CASSFGTGDNEQFF

v_call: TRBV28
clone_size: many
d_call: .
j_call: TRBJ1-5
cdr3_nt: TGTGCCAGCAGTCAACAGGGCGGTCAGCCCCAGCATTTT
cdr3_aa: CASSQQGGQPQHF

v_call: TRBV12-3/TRBV12-4
clone_size: few
d_call: .
j_call: TRBJ2-1
cdr3_nt: TGTGCCAGCAGTTTGAGTCCGGTTGAGCAGTTCTTC
cdr3_aa: CASSLSPVEQFF

v_call: TRBV7-2
clone_size: many
d_call: .
j_call: TRBJ2-1
cdr3_nt: TGTGCCAGCAGCCCGCGTAAAATAGGTAATGAGCAGTTCTTC
cdr3_aa: CASSPRKIGNEQFF

v_call: TRBV5-1
clone_size: .
d_call: .
j_call: TRBJ2-3
cdr3_nt: TGCGCCAGCAGCTTGGGGGGGGCCTTCACAGATACGCAGTATTTT
cdr3_aa: CASSLGGAFTDTQYF

v_call: TRBV30
clone_size: .
d_call: TRBD2
j_call: TRBJ2-7
cdr3_nt: TGTGCCTGGAGTGGGGGACTAGCGGTTTACCACGAGCAGTACTTC
cdr3_aa: CAWSGGLAVYHEQYF

v_call: TRBV28
clone_size: few
d_call: .
j_call: TRBJ2-3
cdr3_nt: TGTGCCAGCAGTTTATCAAGCCCTCCTGGGAATACGCAGTATTTT
cdr3_aa: CASSLSSPPGNTQYF

v_call: TRBV9
clone_size: few
d_call: .
j_call: TRBJ2-2
cdr3_nt: TGTGCCAGCAGCGTAGTAGAGAACACCGGGGAGCTGTTTTTT
cdr3_aa: CASSVVENTGELFF

v_call: TRBV6-2/TRBV6-3
clone_size: many
d_call: .
j_call: TRBJ2-3
cdr3_nt: TGTGCCAGCAGTTACCTGATCGGAGATACGCAGTATTTT
cdr3_aa: CASSYLIGDTQYF

v_call: TRBV11-3
clone_size: .
d_call: TRBD2
j_call: TRBJ2-5
cdr3_nt: TGTGCCAGCAGCTTAGGGACTAGCGGGGGGTACCGGGAGACCCAGTACTTC
cdr3_aa: CASSLGTSGGYRETQYF

v_call: TRBV12-5
clone_size: .
d_call: .
j_call: TRBJ2-1
cdr3_nt: TGTGCTAGTGGTTTGCCCTGCCCCCCAGGGTACAATGAGCAGTTCTTC
cdr3_aa: CASGLPCPPGYNEQFF

v_call: TRBV6-2/TRBV6-3
clone_size: many
d_call: .
j_call: TRBJ1-5
cdr3_nt: TGTGCCAGCCGGTTTTTGGCCGGTGGTCAGCCCCAGCATTTT
cdr3_aa: CASRFLAGGQPQHF

v_call: TRBV7-9
clone_size: .
d_call: .
j_call: TRBJ2-1
cdr3_nt: TGTGCCAGCAGCTTAGCGGGGGGTTACAATGAGCAGTTCTTC
cdr3_aa: CASSLAGGYNEQFF

v_call: TRBV12-3/TRBV12-4
clone_size: .
d_call: .
j_call: TRBJ2-5
cdr3_nt: TGTGCCAGCAGTTCGACGAGGCAAGAGACCCAGTACTTC
cdr3_aa: CASSSTRQETQYF

v_call: TRBV20-1
clone_size: .
d_call: TRBD2
j_call: TRBJ2-4
cdr3_nt: TGCAGTGCCCCGGGACTAGCAAAAAACATTCAGTACTTC
cdr3_aa: CSAPGLAKNIQYF

v_call: TRBV27
clone_size: few
d_call: .
j_call: TRBJ2-2
cdr3_nt: TGTGCCAGCAGTACGGACAGCACCGGGGAGCTGTTTTTT
cdr3_aa: CASSTDSTGELFF

v_call: TRBV29-1
clone_size: many
d_call: .
j_call: TRBJ2-2
cdr3_nt: TGCAGCGTTAAAGGACGAAACACCGGGGAGCTGTTTTTT
cdr3_aa: CSVKGRNTGELFF

v_call: TRBV20-1
clone_size: few
d_call: TRBD2
j_call: TRBJ2-1
cdr3_nt: TGCAGTGCCCCGCTAGCGGGGGGTTTAGGCAATGAGCAGTTCTTC
cdr3_aa: CSAPLAGGLGNEQFF

v_call: TRBV7-9
clone_size: few
d_call: .
j_call: TRBJ1-1
cdr3_nt: TGTGCCAGCAGCTTGTCGTCAGCCATCGGGGCTTTCTTT
cdr3_aa: CASSLSSAIGAFF

v_call: TRBV7-9
clone_size: .
d_call: TRBD2
j_call: TRBJ2-1
cdr3_nt: TGTGCCAGCAGCTTAGGGACTAGCGGCAACAATGAGCAGTTCTTC
cdr3_aa: CASSLGTSGNNEQFF

v_call: TRBV7-9
clone_size: .
d_call: .
j_call: TRBJ1-1
cdr3_nt: TGTGCCAGCAGCGATCCCCCGGCGGGGATGAACACTGAAGCTTTCTTT
cdr3_aa: CASSDPPAGMNTEAFF

v_call: TRBV28
clone_size: few
d_call: .
j_call: TRBJ1-4
cdr3_nt: TGTGCCAGCAGTTTGGAGGAAAAACTGTTTTTT
cdr3_aa: CASSLEEKLFF

v_call: TRBV20-1
clone_size: few
d_call: .
j_call: TRBJ2-7
cdr3_nt: TGCAGTGCTAAGCGGCAGGGGAACTTGGAGCAGTACTTC
cdr3_aa: CSAKRQGNLEQYF

v_call: TRBV4-1
clone_size: few
d_call: TRBD1
j_call: TRBJ2-2
cdr3_nt: TGCGCCAGCAGCCGGGACAGTCCGAACACCGGGGAGCTGTTTTTT
cdr3_aa: CASSRDSPNTGELFF

v_call: TRBV7-2
clone_size: many
d_call: .
j_call: TRBJ2-3
cdr3_nt: TGTGCCAGCAGCTTAAGGTCATTTGGCACAGATACGCAGTATTTT
cdr3_aa: CASSLRSFGTDTQYF

v_call: TRBV20-1
clone_size: .
d_call: .
j_call: TRBJ1-1
cdr3_nt: TGCAGTGCTAGAGAGGGCGGACAGATGAACACTGAAGCTTTCTTT
cdr3_aa: CSAREGGQMNTEAFF

v_call: TRBV4-3
clone_size: .
d_call: TRBD2
j_call: TRBJ2-1
cdr3_nt: TGCGCCAGCAGCCAAGATCTAAGCGGGAGCTCCTACAATGAGCAGTTCTTC
cdr3_aa: CASSQDLSGSSYNEQFF

v_call: TRBV5-1
clone_size: .
d_call: TRBD2
j_call: TRBJ2-3
cdr3_nt: TGCGCCAGCAGCCCCGGGACTAGCTTATCGACAGATACGCAGTATTTT
cdr3_aa: CASSPGTSLSTDTQYF

v_call: TRBV20-1
clone_size: many
d_call: .
j_call: TRBJ2-1
cdr3_nt: TGCAGTGCTAGTGGGCGCTCCTACAATGAGCAGTTCTTC
cdr3_aa: CSASGRSYNEQFF

v_call: TRBV6-1
clone_size: .
d_call: .
j_call: TRBJ2-1
cdr3_nt: TGTGCCAGCAGACCAACGGCGTACAATGAGCAGTTCTTC
cdr3_aa: CASRPTAYNEQFF

v_call: TRBV29-1
clone_size: few
d_call: .
j_call: TRBJ2-7
cdr3_nt: TGCAGCGTTGGCGGAGTCGGGAGCTCCTACGAGCAGTACTTC
cdr3_aa: CSVGGVGSSYEQYF

v_call: TRBV20-1
clone_size: .
d_call: .
j_call: TRBJ2-5
cdr3_nt: TGCAGTGCATCTAAGGTGGTGGAACAGACCCAGTACTTC
cdr3_aa: CSASKVVEQTQYF

v_call: TRBV6-2/TRBV6-3
clone_size: .
d_call: TRBD2
j_call: TRBJ2-1
cdr3_nt: TGTGCCAGCAGGGGAGCCGGGACTAGGCCCAATATCCAGCAGTTCTTC
cdr3_aa: CASRGAGTRPNIQQFF

v_call: TRBV7-3
clone_size: many
d_call: .
j_call: TRBJ2-2
cdr3_nt: TGTGCCAGCAGCTTGGAGTTAAACACCGGGGAGCTGTTTTTT
cdr3_aa: CASSLELNTGELFF

v_call: TRBV27
clone_size: few
d_call: TRBD2
j_call: TRBJ2-7
cdr3_nt: TGTGCCAGCAGTTTGGGGGGGACCCAGGACTACGAGCAGTACTTC
cdr3_aa: CASSLGGTQDYEQYF

v_call: TRBV7-2
clone_size: few
d_call: .
j_call: TRBJ2-1
cdr3_nt: TGTGCCAGCAGGGTATCAACCCATGAGCAGTTCTTC
cdr3_aa: CASRVSTHEQFF